This T cell receptor beta chain was retrieved from a study of cytomegalovirus exposure and HLA in healthy donors. General study findings and limits: 150 or so TCR beta chains were listed as cytomegalovirus-associated. The tendency of first-cohort TCR clusters to co-occur in the roughly 130 validation repertoires emerged from a later analysis. Most TCR sequences were uncommon, yet certain public TCRs appeared in many donors. With high specificity and sensitivity, the classifier reportedly diagnosed cytomegalovirus status.

V was cut by 4 bases and J by 5 bases, with 11 bases left in between. The CDR3 has 13 residues. Germline V gives CDR1 MNHEY, CDR2 SMNVEV (reference sequence). Only a few counts were recorded for this clone. The antigen is unknown. Repertoires were generated with immunoSEQ multiplex PCR, while TCRdb's copy carries only in-frame clones and drops some. The sample contains about 110,000 clones, approximately 94% of which appear only once. The source material was PBMCs. The chain recombines TRBV27 with TRBJ1-2; the D gene is possibly TRBD1 (5 bases). The source is a woman between 18 and 29 years old in good health and CMV-seronegative. The CDR3, as DNA: TGTGCCAGCAGTTGGACGGGGGGGTATGGCTACACCTTC. It encodes CASSWTGGYGYTF.